This TCR beta chain was captured by sequencing in a study of T cell changes during pregnancy in multiple sclerosis. Assay used: immunoSEQ multiplex PCR; TCRdb lists only in-frame clones, some missing. Of around 60,000 clones detected, just over 90% appear once; the ten largest clones hold 0.36%. CDR3 length: 16 amino acids. V lost 0 bases and J 0 bases, leaving 8 bases between the germline ends. Germline CDR1 and CDR2: SGHVS and FNYEAQ. This TCR was recovered from a female donor with multiple sclerosis, enrolled in a pregnancy study. The rearrangement links TRBV7-6 to TRBJ2-2, with D unclear. The sequenced sample was CD4+ T cells from peripheral blood mononuclear cells, obtained before pregnancy. The CDR3 here is CASSLAVTSNTGELFF. CDR3 DNA: TGTGCCAGCAGCTTAGCGGTGACTTCGAACACCGGGGAGCTGTTTTTT.